The 24 T cell receptor beta chains listed next were all sequenced from one sample in a study of regulatory and conventional T cells in RAG deficiency. Profiled with immunoSEQ multiplex PCR; TCRdb holds only in-frame clones, not every one. The repertoire consists of about 46,000 clones, with 75% to 90% occurring once and the leading ten covering approximately 0.51%. Blood CD4+ CD25-low CD127-high conventional T cells supplied the genomic DNA template. This sample was shared with a second study, whose subject was regulatory T cells. As reported in that work: The primer mix had 52 TRBV and 13 TRBJ primers.

The sequencing input was CD4+ effector T cells sorted from blood. All receptors derive from a human donor in good health.

This chain links TRBV7-8 with TRBJ1-2, with unresolved D. The CDR3 runs to 15 residues. In germline, CDR1 is SGHVS, CDR2 FQNEAQ. V lost 7 bases and J lost 8, with 23 bases in between. CDR3 sequence (DNA): TGTGCCAGCACCCACCGGGCAGCTATGGGTTACGGCTACACCTTC. Its protein product is CASTHRAAMGYGYTF.

The DNA of the CDR3 is TGCGCCAGCAGCTTAACTAGCGGGAGCTACGAGCAGTACTTC. It is translated as CASSLTSGSYEQYF. The chain carries TRBV5-1 and TRBJ2-7; 11 nucleotides agree with TRBD2. Germline values: CDR1 SGHRS, CDR2 YFSETQ. Trimming cost V 2 bases and J 3 bases; bases outside gene matches: 1. There are 14 residues in the CDR3.

This clone was recorded a few times. The rearrangement links TRBV2 to TRBJ2-2, with D unresolved. CDR3 length: 16 amino acids. The germline V gene has CDR1 SNHLY and CDR2 FYNNEI. The V end was cut by 4 bases, the J end by 0 bases, with 12 bases between. The CDR3 region has the DNA TGTGCCAGCAGTGTGGAAGGGAACGCGAACACCGGGGAGCTGTTTTTT. This sequence encodes CASSVEGNANTGELFF.

The rearrangement links TRBV6-6 to TRBJ2-3; no clear D gene. Germline lookup yields CDR1 MNHNY and CDR2 SVGAGI (reference sequence). Trimming removed 5 bases from V and 8 bases from J, with 14 bases in between. CDR3 size: 13 residues. The CDR3 DNA reads as TGTGCCAGCAGTCCATCAAAGCATGGTACGCAGTATTTT. It codes for CASSPSKHGTQYF.

The chain couples TRBV5-5 to TRBJ1-5, with D possibly being TRBD1 (6 bases). CDR3 size: 15 residues. Per the germline V gene, CDR1 is SGHKS and CDR2 is YYEKEE (reference sequence). Trimming took off 2 bases at V and 3 bases at J, with 12 bases between the two ends. The CDR3 sequence is CASSFGGQFNQPQHF. In DNA form, the CDR3 reads TGTGCCAGCAGCTTCGGTGGACAGTTCAATCAGCCCCAGCATTTT.

A word on this clone: Relative to the germline gene, one junction end is altered; a read error may explain this. The chain joins TRBV6-1 to TRBJ1-3, with D unclear. CDR3 size: 12 residues. Germline loops: CDR1 MNHNS, CDR2 SASEGT. The CDR3 sequence: CASREGGNTIYF. The CDR3 DNA follows: TGTGCCAGCAGGGAAGGTGGAAACACCATATATTTT.

This clone appeared a single time. The genes are TRBV19 and TRBJ2-5; the D gene is possibly TRBD2 (6 bases). TRBJ2-7 matches the DNA end more closely, so the J call is doubtful. The CDR3 has 13 amino acids. Germline CDR1 is LNHDA and CDR2 is SQIVND (reference sequence). The CDR3 nucleotides read TGTGCCAGTAGTATGCGGGGAACCTACGAGCAGTACTTC. Translation gives CASSMRGTYEQYF.

This clone appeared a few times. The CDR3 is CASSGRTSLGYTF. The CDR3 bases are TGTGCCAGTAGTGGACGGACATCTTTGGGCTACACCTTC. This chain links TRBV19 with TRBJ1-2; TRBD1 might be the D (5 bases). CDR1 and CDR2 (germline): LNHDA, SQIVND (reference sequence). CDR3 length: 13 amino acids. V lost 5 bases and J lost 8, with 15 bases in between.

In DNA, the CDR3 is TGTGCCATCAGTGAGGTTGCAGGGTCCTACGAGCAGTACTTC. Translation: CAISEVAGSYEQYF. The V and J genes are TRBV10-3 and TRBJ2-7; a weak D match, TRBD1 (5 bases). CDR1 and CDR2 (germline): ENHRY, SYGVKD. The CDR3 is 14 residues long. V was trimmed by 2 bases and J by 1 base, leaving 9 bases between them.

The chain couples TRBV6-5 to TRBJ2-7; tentative D call: TRBD2 (6 bases). From germline, CDR1 is MNHEY and CDR2 SVGAGI. The CDR3 has 13 amino acids. V was shortened by 6 bases and J by 6 bases, with 15 bases between the two germline ends. CDR3 coding DNA: TGTGCCAGCAGGGCGCCGCAGGGAGGCGAGCAGTACTTC. This sequence encodes CASRAPQGGEQYF.

The chain employs TRBV6-5 and TRBJ1-2; 7 bases are shared with TRBD1. J was trimmed by 8 bases and V by 5 bases; bases with no gene match: 8. Germline lookup yields CDR1 MNHEY and CDR2 SVGAGI. The CDR3 sequence is 13 residues long. CDR3 residues: CASSAWTGEGYTF. In DNA form, the CDR3 reads TGTGCCAGCAGTGCCTGGACAGGAGAGGGCTACACCTTC.

The rearrangement links TRBV18 to TRBJ1-1; D ambiguous. Trimming cost V 2 bases and J 4 bases, with 11 bases left between them. The V gene's germline CDR1 is KGHSH and CDR2 LQKENI. The CDR3 has 14 residues. The CDR3 loop is CASSPRAGVTEAFF. For the CDR3, the DNA is TGTGCCAGCTCACCAAGGGCGGGAGTCACTGAAGCTTTCTTT.

The rearrangement links TRBV27 to TRBJ2-1; 10 bases are shared with TRBD2. V lost 0 bases to trimming and J lost 8 bases; unmatched junction nucleotides: 7. The CDR3 is 16 residues long. The germline V gene has CDR1 MNHEY and CDR2 SMNVEV (reference sequence). CDR3 DNA sequence: TGTGCCAGCAGTTTATCCTCTAGCGGGAGAGGGTATGAGCAGTTCTTC. Its translation: CASSLSSSGRGYEQFF.

CDR3: CASSIAYRAATGELFF. The CDR3, as DNA: TGTGCCAGTAGTATAGCTTACCGGGCCGCCACCGGGGAGCTGTTTTTT. The chain is built from TRBV19 and TRBJ2-2, with unresolved D. CDR3 length equals 16 residues. Between the trimmed V and J ends, which lost 1 base and 4 bases, there was a span of 13 bases. Germline assignment: CDR1 LNHDA and CDR2 SQIVND (reference sequence). The whole variable domain, remainder taken from reference TRBV19 and TRBJ2-2, is DGGITQSPKYLFRKEGQNVTLSCEQNLNHDAMYWYRQDPGQGLRLIYYSQIVNDFQKGDIAEGYSVSREKKESFPLTVTSAQKNPTAFYLCASSIAYRAATGELFFGEGSRLTVL.

This clone was seen only once. The chain employs TRBV28 and TRBJ1-2; TRBD1 is a possible D gene (5 bases). This CDR3 is 15 amino acids long. The germline V gene has CDR1 MDHEN and CDR2 SYDVKM. V dropped 5 bases and J dropped 4 bases, with 17 bases sitting between them. In nucleotides, the CDR3 is TGTGCCAGCAGTCAGTTTACCGGGGGAGGCTATGGCTACACCTTC. Amino acid sequence: CASSQFTGGGYGYTF.

The chain recombines TRBV5-1 with TRBJ1-1; the D is unclear. The CDR3 sequence is 14 residues long. Germline CDR1 SGHRS, CDR2 YFSETQ. Trimming stripped 1 base from V and 3 bases from J, with 10 bases between. The CDR3 here is CASSLFAPDTEAFF. The CDR3 region has the DNA TGCGCCAGCAGCTTGTTTGCCCCAGACACTGAAGCTTTCTTT.

The J gene is TRBJ1-4, the V gene TRBV4-1, with unresolved D. The CDR3 has 13 residues. With 0 bases removed from V and 10 bases from J, the gap between germline ends came to 9 bases. Germline V CDR1 and CDR2: MGHRA, YSYEKL. The DNA for the CDR3 is TGCGCCAGCAGCCAAGACATGCCAGGAAAACTGTTTTTT. Its translation is CASSQDMPGKLFF.

V usage is TRBV29-1 and J usage is TRBJ2-7; TRBD1 matches 7 bases. This CDR3 is built from 13 residues. J lost 2 bases, V lost 6 bases, and 7 bases had no gene match. CDR1 SQVTM and CDR2 ANQGSEA come from the germline V gene. CDR3 sequence: CSVSGTETYEQYF. CDR3 nucleotides: TGCAGCGTATCCGGGACAGAGACCTACGAGCAGTACTTC.

The chain couples TRBV7-8 to TRBJ1-4; the D gene is possibly TRBD1 (5 bases). The germline gives CDR1 SGHVS, CDR2 FQNEAQ. The CDR3 is made up of 20 amino acids. Trimming left V 1 base short and J 2 bases short, with 23 bases between. CDR3 amino acids: CASSLESLIRVVWTNEKLFF. The CDR3 DNA follows: TGTGCCAGCAGCTTAGAGTCATTGATCAGGGTTGTATGGACTAATGAAAAACTGTTTTTT.

CDR3 amino acids: CSAGGPSGLAKNIQYF. The CDR3 DNA reads as TGCAGCGCAGGGGGTCCTAGCGGGCTAGCCAAAAACATTCAGTACTTC. The chain is built from TRBV29-1 and TRBJ2-4; weak D call: TRBD2 (8 bases). The CDR3 has 16 amino acids. V was trimmed by 7 bases and J by 0 bases, leaving 19 bases between them. From germline, CDR1 is SQVTM and CDR2 ANQGSEA.

The CDR3 DNA sequence: TGCGCCAGCAGCTCGGGGACAGATACGCAGTATTTT. Protein: CASSSGTDTQYF. The chain combines TRBV5-1 with TRBJ2-3, with a weak D call TRBD2 (5 bases). V lost 3 bases, J lost 3 bases, and 5 bases lay in between. The CDR3 is 12 residues long. The germline CDR1 and CDR2 sequences are SGHRS and YFSETQ. Full variable domain (outside the CDR3, taken from reference TRBV5-1 and TRBJ2-3): KAGVTQTPRYLIKTRGQQVTLSCSPISGHRSVSWYQQTPGQGLQFLFEYFSETQRNKGNFPGRFSGRQFSNSRSEMNVSTLELGDSALYLCASSSGTDTQYFGPGTRLTVL.

The chain recombines TRBV2 with TRBJ1-5; D gene uncertain. CDR3 length equals 13 residues. CDR1 is SNHLY, CDR2 FYNNEI, per germline. The ends were cut back, 4 bases at V and 5 bases at J, with 9 bases in the middle. The CDR3 reads CASSGLGYQPQHF. Here the CDR3 DNA reads TGTGCCAGCAGTGGGTTAGGATATCAGCCCCAGCATTTT.

This clone was seen a single time. This rearrangement joins TRBV6-1 to TRBJ2-7; D is unclear. V lost 2 bases, J lost 6 bases, and 14 bases lay in between. Per germline, CDR1 MNHNS and CDR2 SASEGT. The CDR3 has 14 residues. The CDR3, as DNA: TGTGCCAGCAGTGAACAAGGCACCCCCTCCGAGCAGTACTTC. Amino acid sequence: CASSEQGTPSEQYF.

This sequence joins TRBV11-3 and TRBJ1-2; D unresolved. This CDR3 region has 13 residues. The germline V gene encodes CDR1 SGHNT and CDR2 YENEEA. Between the trimmed V and J ends, which lost 6 bases and 4 bases, there was a span of 12 bases. The CDR3 nucleotides read TGTGCCAGCAGATCCCAGACTGGCTATGGCTACACCTTC. It is translated as CASRSQTGYGYTF.